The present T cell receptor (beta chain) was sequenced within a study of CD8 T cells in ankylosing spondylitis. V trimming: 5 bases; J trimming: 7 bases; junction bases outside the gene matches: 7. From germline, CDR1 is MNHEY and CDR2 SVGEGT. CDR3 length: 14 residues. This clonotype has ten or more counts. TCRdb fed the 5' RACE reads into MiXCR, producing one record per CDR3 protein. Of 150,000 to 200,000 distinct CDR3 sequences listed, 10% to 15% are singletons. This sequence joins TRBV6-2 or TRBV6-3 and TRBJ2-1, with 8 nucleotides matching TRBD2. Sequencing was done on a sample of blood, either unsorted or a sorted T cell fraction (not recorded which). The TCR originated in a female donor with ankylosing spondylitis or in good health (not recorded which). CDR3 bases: TGTGCCAGCAGTCCCCGGACGGGGGGGAATGAGCAGTTCTTC. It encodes CASSPRTGGNEQFF.